This T cell receptor (beta chain) is drawn from a study of blood T cell repertoires in COVID-19 (dated by TCRdb to the early 2020s). Regarding the research as a whole: Collaborator samples came from the United States, Italy and Spain and covered acute and convalescent phases of COVID-19. The prospective study material was composed of cDNA or gDNA derived from T cells, B-cell-depleted T cells, or PBMCs. Samples came from the ongoing ImmuneRACE study (first 160 participants) plus 1,254 subjects from 6 global collaborators. The repertoires were made available in a free public database intended to serve as a resource for research on the immune response to SARS-CoV-2. A de-identified subject ID, COVID-19 status, age in years and sex were almost always included in the sample metadata. Subjects who had been exposed to COVID-19, were actively infected with it, or had recovered from it provided the deeply sampled blood TCRbeta repertoires that made up the dataset. Where available, HLA class I and class II types were taken from metadata supplied by the sample provider and were not determined by assay-based typing.

TCRbeta CDR3 regions were amplified from genomic DNA using the immunoSEQ Assay, a bias-controlled multiplex PCR. On the study's bioinformatics: The number of nucleated cells in each sample was estimated by amplification of reference gene primers within the assay. To quantify the absolute abundance of each unique TCRbeta CDR3 rearrangement, sequence reads were collapsed and filtered. For each sample, productive Simpson clonality was calculated by taking the square root of Simpson's diversity index across productive rearrangements. TCRdb's version of the immuneACCESS table is confined to in-frame rearrangements and falls short of the full clone set. An unresolved V gene accounts for under half of the shortfall where checked; the remainder is of unknown origin. The V and J calls and clone size come from that table; D and trimming were worked out from the DNA. This sample lists about 250,000 clones; around 83% were detected once. The ten top clones hold 8.9% of the sample.

The collaborating institutions used their own protocols to collect whole blood in K2EDTA tubes. For TCRbeta analysis, collaborator samples were shipped as frozen whole blood, as isolated PBMCs, or as DNA extracted from either sample type. This clone was picked up a small number of times. Its antigen is unknown. No qualities accompany the bases; no much larger clone lies one base away. The V end gives up 4 bases and the J end 14 bases, leaving 17 bases in the junction not matched to a gene. CDR1 and CDR2, looked up from the germline V gene, are SGHRS and YFSETQ. The CDR3 spans 14 residues, from the cysteine through the phenylalanine. Only the CDR3 DNA stays, 42 bases, in frame from base 1. What the research found in general, with its limitations: How much clinical and demographic metadata was included differed by source and by participant, and the metadata was provided uncurated.

The sequence was obtained from an elderly man with acute or convalescent COVID-19. The rearranged segments are TRBV5-1 and TRBJ1-2, with 7 bases aligning to TRBD1. Sequencing was done on a sample of peripheral blood. The base sequence is TGCGCCAGCAGCGCACCGGGACAAGGGGGCCCTACTACCTTC. Translated, it gives CASSAPGQGGPTTF.